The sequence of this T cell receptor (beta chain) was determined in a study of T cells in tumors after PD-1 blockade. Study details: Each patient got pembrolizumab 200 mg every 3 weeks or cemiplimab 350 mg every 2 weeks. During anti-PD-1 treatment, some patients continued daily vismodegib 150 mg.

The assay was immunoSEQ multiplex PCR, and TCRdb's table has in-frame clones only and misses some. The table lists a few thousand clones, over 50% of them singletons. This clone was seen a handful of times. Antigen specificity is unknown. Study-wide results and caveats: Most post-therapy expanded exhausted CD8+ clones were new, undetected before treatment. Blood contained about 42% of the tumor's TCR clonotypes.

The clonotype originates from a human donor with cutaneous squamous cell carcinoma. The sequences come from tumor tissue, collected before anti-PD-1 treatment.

In nucleotides, the CDR3 is TGTGCCAGCAGCGCAGATAATGTCCGGCAGGCGGCTTTCTTT. Translating gives CASSADNVRQAAFF. The chain is built from TRBV7-6 and TRBJ1-1; unclear D gene. The V gene lost 5 bases and the J gene lost 11 bases, with 21 bases spanning the gap. The CDR3 is 14 amino acids. Germline loops: CDR1 SGHVS, CDR2 FNYEAQ.